The T cell receptor beta chain under discussion was sequenced for a study of STAT5B mutations in CD4+ large granular lymphocyte leukemia. Findings and limits, study-wide: No patients shared main leukemic clonotypes, though around 27% appeared at low frequency elsewhere. CD4-sorted patient repertoires seemed more clonal than healthy CD4+ repertoires.

Trimming removed 5 bases at V and 5 bases at J, with 11 bases between. The germline V gene has CDR1 SGHRS and CDR2 YFSETQ. The CDR3 has 14 residues. A remark on this clone: Its antigen is not identified.

Healthy controls were blood donor buffy coats. The repertoire was sequenced with immunoSEQ multiplex PCR; TCRdb's copy has only in-frame clones and lacks some. The sample records about 29,000 clones, 70% to 85% being singletons. This chain links TRBV5-1 with TRBJ1-6, with D uncertain. The sample comprised CD4+ T cells from blood buffy coats. This receptor was taken from a human donor in good health. CDR3 in amino acids: CASSKAENNSPLHF. CDR3 sequence (DNA): TGCGCCAGCAGTAAGGCGGAGAATAATTCACCCCTCCACTTT. Full variable domain (missing parts from reference TRBV5-1 and TRBJ1-6): KAGVTQTPRYLIKTRGQQVTLSCSPISGHRSVSWYQQTPGQGLQFLFEYFSETQRNKGNFPGRFSGRQFSNSRSEMNVSTLELGDSALYLCASSKAENNSPLHFGNGTRLTVT.